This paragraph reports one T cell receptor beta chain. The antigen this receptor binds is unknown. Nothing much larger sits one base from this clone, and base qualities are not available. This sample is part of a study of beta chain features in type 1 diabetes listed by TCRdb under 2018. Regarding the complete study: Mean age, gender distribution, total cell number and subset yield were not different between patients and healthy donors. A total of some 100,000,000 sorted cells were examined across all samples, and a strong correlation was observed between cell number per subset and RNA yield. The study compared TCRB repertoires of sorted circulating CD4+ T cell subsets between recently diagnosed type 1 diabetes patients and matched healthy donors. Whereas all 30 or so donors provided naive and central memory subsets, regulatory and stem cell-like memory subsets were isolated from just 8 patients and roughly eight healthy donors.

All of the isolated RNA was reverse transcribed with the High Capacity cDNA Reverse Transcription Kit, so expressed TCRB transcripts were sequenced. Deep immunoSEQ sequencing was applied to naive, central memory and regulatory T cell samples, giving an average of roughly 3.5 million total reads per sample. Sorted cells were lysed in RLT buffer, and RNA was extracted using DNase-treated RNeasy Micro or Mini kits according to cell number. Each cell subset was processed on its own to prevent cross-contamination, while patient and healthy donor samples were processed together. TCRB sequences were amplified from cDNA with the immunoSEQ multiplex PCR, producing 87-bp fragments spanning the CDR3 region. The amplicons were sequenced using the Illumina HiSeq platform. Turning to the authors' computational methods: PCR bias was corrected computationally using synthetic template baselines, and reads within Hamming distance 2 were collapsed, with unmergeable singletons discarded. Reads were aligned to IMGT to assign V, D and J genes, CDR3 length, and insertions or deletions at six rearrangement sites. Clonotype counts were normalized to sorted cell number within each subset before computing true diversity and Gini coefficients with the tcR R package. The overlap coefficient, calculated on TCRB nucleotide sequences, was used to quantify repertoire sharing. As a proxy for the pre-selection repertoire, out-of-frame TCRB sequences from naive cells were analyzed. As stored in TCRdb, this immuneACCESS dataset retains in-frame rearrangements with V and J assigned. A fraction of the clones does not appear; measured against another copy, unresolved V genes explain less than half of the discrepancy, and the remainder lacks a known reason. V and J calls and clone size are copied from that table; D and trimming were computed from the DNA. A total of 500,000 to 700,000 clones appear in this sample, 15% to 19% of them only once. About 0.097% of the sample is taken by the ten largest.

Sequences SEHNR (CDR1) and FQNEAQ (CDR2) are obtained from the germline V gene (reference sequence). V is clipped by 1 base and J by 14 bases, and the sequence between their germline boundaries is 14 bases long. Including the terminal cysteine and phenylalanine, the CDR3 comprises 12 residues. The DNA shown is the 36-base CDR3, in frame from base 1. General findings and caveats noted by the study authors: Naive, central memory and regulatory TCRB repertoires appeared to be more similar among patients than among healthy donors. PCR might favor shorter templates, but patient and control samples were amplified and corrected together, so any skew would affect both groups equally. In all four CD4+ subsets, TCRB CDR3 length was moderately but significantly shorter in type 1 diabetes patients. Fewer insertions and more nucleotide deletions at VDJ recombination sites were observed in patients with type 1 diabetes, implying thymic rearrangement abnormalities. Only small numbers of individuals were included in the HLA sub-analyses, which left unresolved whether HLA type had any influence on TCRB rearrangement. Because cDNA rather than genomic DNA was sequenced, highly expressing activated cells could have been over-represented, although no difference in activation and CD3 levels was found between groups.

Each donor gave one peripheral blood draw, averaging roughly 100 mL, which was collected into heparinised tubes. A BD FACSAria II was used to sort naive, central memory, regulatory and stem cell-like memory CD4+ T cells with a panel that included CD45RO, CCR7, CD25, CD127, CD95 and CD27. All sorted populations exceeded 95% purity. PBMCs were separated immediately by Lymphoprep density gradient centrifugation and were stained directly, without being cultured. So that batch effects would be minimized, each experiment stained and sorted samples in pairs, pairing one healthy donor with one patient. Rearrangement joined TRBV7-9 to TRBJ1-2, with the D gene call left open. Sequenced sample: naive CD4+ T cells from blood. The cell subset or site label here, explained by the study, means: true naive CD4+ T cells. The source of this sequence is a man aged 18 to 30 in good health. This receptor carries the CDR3 CASSLDRVLRTF. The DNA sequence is TGTGCCAGCAGCTTAGACCGGGTGCTAAGGACCTTC.